This passage covers 8 T cell receptor beta chains from one sample sequenced in a study of cytomegalovirus exposure and HLA in healthy donors (dated by TCRdb to 2017 to 2019). Receptor libraries were prepared by the immunoSEQ multiplex PCR assay. The multiplex PCR relied on a mix of 60 forward primers for TCR Vbeta segments and 13 reverse primers for TCR Jbeta segments. Entries here come from immuneACCESS through TCRdb and include only in-frame sequences with V and J called. Some clones fail to appear in such tables; in the studies checked, an unresolved V gene covers under half of the shortfall, and the cause of the remainder is unknown. The sample table records about 160,000 clones; 80% to 90% of these occur just once. The ten largest clones capture about 13% of the sample. Sequencing was carried out using PBMCs. The receptors shown here come from a woman in her 50s in good health and CMV-seronegative.

On this clone itself: Additional DNA sequences in this sample encode the identical CDR3. The V call is TRBV2, the J call TRBJ2-5, with TRBD1 matching over 10 bases. The germline gives CDR1 SNHLY, CDR2 FYNNEI. The length of the CDR3 is 14 residues. V lost 4 bases to trimming and J lost 2 bases; unmatched junction nucleotides: 1. CDR3 residues: CASSGDRGQETQYF. For the CDR3, the DNA is TGTGCCAGCAGTGGGGACAGGGGACAAGAGACCCAGTACTTC.

The rearrangement joins TRBV19 to TRBJ1-1; 8 nucleotides match TRBD1. Germline CDR1 and CDR2: LNHDA and SQIVND (reference sequence). The ends lost 4 bases at V and 6 bases at J; junction bases unmatched: 4. This CDR3 has 13 residues. The chain's CDR3 is CASSTDREAEAFF. The CDR3 coding sequence is TGTGCCAGTAGTACGGACAGGGAGGCTGAAGCTTTCTTT.

With regard to this clone: Additional DNA sequences in this sample encode the identical CDR3. The chain is built from TRBV5-6 and TRBJ2-2; D perhaps matches TRBD2 (5 bases). The CDR3 sequence is 15 residues long. Germline CDR1 SGHDT, CDR2 YYEEEE. Trimming cost V 0 bases and J 5 bases, with 11 bases left between them. The CDR3 reads CASSLGPGRTGELFF. The CDR3 DNA follows: TGTGCCAGCAGCTTGGGCCCTGGGAGAACCGGGGAGCTGTTTTTT.

The chain employs TRBV10-1 and TRBJ2-7; TRBD1 is a possible D gene (6 bases). The CDR3 consists of 15 residues. Trimming removed 2 bases from V and 5 bases from J, with 16 bases in between. Germline V gives CDR1 WNHNN, CDR2 SYGVQD (reference sequence). The CDR3 DNA reads TGCGCCAGCAGTGAGGGCACACTAGAGGGGGACGAGCAGTACTTC. This codes for CASSEGTLEGDEQYF.

The V call is TRBV5-6, the J call TRBJ2-1; 12 nucleotides match TRBD2. With 4 bases clipped from V and 8 bases from J, the junction kept 10 bases outside the gene matches. From germline, CDR1 is SGHDT and CDR2 YYEEEE. This CDR3 region has 16 residues. CDR3 loop: CASSNPGLAGLDEQFF. The CDR3 nucleotides read TGTGCCAGCAGCAACCCGGGACTAGCGGGCCTAGATGAGCAGTTCTTC.

This rearrangement joins TRBV7-9 to TRBJ2-7; maybe TRBD2 (5 bases). Germline V gene data show CDR1 as SEHNR and CDR2 as FQNEAQ (reference sequence). This CDR3 comprises 15 residues. Trimming shortened V by 7 bases and J by 0 bases, and 16 bases separated the two germline ends. Here the CDR3 reads CASTVGEAGSYEQYF. The CDR3 bases are TGTGCCAGCACCGTCGGAGAGGCGGGCTCCTACGAGCAGTACTTC.

This chain links TRBV6-6 with TRBJ2-7; possibly TRBD1 for D (6 bases). V dropped 4 bases and J dropped 7 bases, with 17 bases sitting between them. The CDR3 has 14 amino acids. CDR1 MNHNY and CDR2 SVGAGI come from the germline V gene (reference sequence). The CDR3 DNA is TGTGCCAGCAGTTTAACCGGGACACAAGGAGAGCAGTACTTC. Its protein is CASSLTGTQGEQYF.

V and J are TRBV9 and TRBJ2-1; the match to TRBD2 covers 9 bases. Per the germline V gene, CDR1 is SGDLS and CDR2 is YYNGEE. The CDR3 loop spans 15 amino acids. The V gene end was trimmed by 4 bases and the J gene end by 3 bases; junction bases not matched to a gene: 5. CDR3 in DNA: TGTGCCAGCAGCACCCTTAGCGGGGGCTACAATGAGCAGTTCTTC. Amino acid sequence: CASSTLSGGYNEQFF.